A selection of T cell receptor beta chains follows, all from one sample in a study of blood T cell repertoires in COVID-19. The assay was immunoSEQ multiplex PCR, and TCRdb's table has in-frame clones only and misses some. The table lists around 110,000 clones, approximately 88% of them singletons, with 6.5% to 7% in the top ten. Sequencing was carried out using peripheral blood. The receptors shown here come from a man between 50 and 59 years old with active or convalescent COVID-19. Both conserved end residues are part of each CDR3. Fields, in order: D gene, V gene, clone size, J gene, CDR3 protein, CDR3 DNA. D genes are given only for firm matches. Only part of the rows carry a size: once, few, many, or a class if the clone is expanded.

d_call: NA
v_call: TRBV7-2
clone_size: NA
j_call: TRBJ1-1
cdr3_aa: CASSWEGHTEAFF
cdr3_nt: TGTGCCAGCAGCTGGGAGGGGCACACTGAAGCTTTCTTT

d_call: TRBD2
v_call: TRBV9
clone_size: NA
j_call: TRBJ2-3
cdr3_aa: CASSVSSGSTDTQYF
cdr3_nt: TGTGCCAGCAGCGTATCTAGCGGGTCCACAGATACGCAGTATTTT

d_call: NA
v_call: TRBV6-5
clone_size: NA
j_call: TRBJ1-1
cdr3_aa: CASSGRELSAFF
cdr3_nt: TGTGCCAGCAGCGGGAGAGAGTTATCGGCTTTCTTT

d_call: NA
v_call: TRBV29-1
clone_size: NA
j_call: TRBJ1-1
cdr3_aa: CSALTVVTEAFF
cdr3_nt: TGCAGCGCCTTGACAGTGGTCACTGAAGCTTTCTTT

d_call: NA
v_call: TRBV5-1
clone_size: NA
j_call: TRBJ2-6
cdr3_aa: CASSWKQITGANVLTF
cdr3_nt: TGCGCCAGCAGCTGGAAACAGATTACTGGGGCCAACGTCCTGACTTTC

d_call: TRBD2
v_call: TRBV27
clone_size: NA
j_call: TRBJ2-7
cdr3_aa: CASSTWTSGRHEQYF
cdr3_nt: TGTGCCAGCAGTACATGGACTAGCGGGAGGCACGAGCAGTACTTC

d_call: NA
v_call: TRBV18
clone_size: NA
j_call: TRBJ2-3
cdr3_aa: CASSPYVVSTDTQYF
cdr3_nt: TGTGCCAGCTCACCATACGTAGTTAGCACAGATACGCAGTATTTT

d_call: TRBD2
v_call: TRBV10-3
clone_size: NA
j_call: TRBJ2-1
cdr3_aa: CAISELAGGYNEQFF
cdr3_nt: TGTGCCATCAGTGAGCTCGCGGGGGGCTACAATGAGCAGTTCTTC

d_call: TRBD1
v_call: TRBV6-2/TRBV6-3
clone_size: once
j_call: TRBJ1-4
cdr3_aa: CASSYEPGQLPNEKLFF
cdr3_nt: TGTGCCAGCAGTTACGAACCGGGACAGCTCCCTAATGAAAAACTGTTTTTT

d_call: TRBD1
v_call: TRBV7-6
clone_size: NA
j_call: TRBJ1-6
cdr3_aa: CASRLTGENSPLHF
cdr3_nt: TGTGCCAGCAGGCTGACAGGGGAAAATTCACCCCTCCACTTT

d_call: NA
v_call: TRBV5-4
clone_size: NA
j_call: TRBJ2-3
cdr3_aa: CASSLGGTGTDTQYF
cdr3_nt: TGTGCCAGCAGCTTGGGCGGGACGGGAACAGATACGCAGTATTTT

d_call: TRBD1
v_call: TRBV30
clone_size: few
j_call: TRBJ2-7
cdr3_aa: CAWSVTGGFYEQYF
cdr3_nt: TGTGCCTGGAGTGTAACAGGGGGCTTCTACGAGCAGTACTTC

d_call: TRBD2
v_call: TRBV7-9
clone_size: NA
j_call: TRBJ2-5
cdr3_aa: CASSPTSGRSETQYF
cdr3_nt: TGTGCCAGCAGCCCGACTAGCGGGAGGTCTGAGACCCAGTACTTC

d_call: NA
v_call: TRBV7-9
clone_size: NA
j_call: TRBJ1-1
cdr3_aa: CASSLPRAEAFF
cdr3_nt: TGTGCCAGCAGCTTACCACGGGCTGAAGCTTTCTTT